These 4 T cell receptor beta chains were all obtained from the same sample, sequenced in a study of blood T cell repertoires in COVID-19. Data came from immunoSEQ multiplex PCR; TCRdb stores just in-frame clones and leaves some out. The sample has some 170,000 clones, roughly 85% seen once. The sample comprised peripheral blood. The receptors originated from a woman aged 55-70 years with acute or convalescent COVID-19.

The CDR3 DNA is TGTGCCTGGAGTCGAGGGAGGCTCCCCTACAATGAGCAGTTCTTC. Encoded protein: CAWSRGRLPYNEQFF. V gene TRBV30 combines with J gene TRBJ2-1; tentatively, D is TRBD2 (6 bases). Germline lookup yields CDR1 GTSNPN and CDR2 SVGIG (reference sequence). The CDR3 has 15 amino acids. V was shortened by 2 bases and J by 2 bases, with 13 bases between the two germline ends.

The chain uses TRBV5-4 and TRBJ2-7; tentative D call: TRBD2 (5 bases). The germline V gene encodes CDR1 SGHNT and CDR2 YYREEE (reference sequence). V was pared by 0 bases and J by 4 bases, with 5 bases between. The CDR3 runs 12 residues. The CDR3 DNA follows: TGTGCCAGCAGCTTGGGAGGGTACGAGCAGTACTTC. It specifies CASSLGGYEQYF.

This chain links TRBV29-1 with TRBJ1-2, with TRBD1 as a possible D gene (6 bases). Germline V gene data show CDR1 as SQVTM and CDR2 as ANQGSEA. The CDR3 length is 15 residues. V was trimmed by 6 bases and J by 0 bases, leaving 17 bases between them. The CDR3 sequence is CSVLRGGSPNYGYTF. The DNA for the CDR3 is TGCAGCGTCCTAAGGGGGGGCAGCCCTAACTATGGCTACACCTTC.

This clone was seen once. In the same sample, other DNA sequences code for this CDR3. The V call is TRBV3-1 (or the pseudogene TRBV3-2), the J call TRBJ1-1, with TRBD1 identical over 10 bases. CDR1 LGHDT and CDR2 YNNKEL come from the germline V gene (reference sequence). The CDR3 has 14 residues. V lost 3 bases, J lost 5 bases, and 3 bases stayed unmatched. The CDR3 sequence: CASSQGQGTTEAFF. CDR3 DNA: TGTGCCAGCAGCCAGGGACAGGGGACGACTGAAGCTTTCTTT.